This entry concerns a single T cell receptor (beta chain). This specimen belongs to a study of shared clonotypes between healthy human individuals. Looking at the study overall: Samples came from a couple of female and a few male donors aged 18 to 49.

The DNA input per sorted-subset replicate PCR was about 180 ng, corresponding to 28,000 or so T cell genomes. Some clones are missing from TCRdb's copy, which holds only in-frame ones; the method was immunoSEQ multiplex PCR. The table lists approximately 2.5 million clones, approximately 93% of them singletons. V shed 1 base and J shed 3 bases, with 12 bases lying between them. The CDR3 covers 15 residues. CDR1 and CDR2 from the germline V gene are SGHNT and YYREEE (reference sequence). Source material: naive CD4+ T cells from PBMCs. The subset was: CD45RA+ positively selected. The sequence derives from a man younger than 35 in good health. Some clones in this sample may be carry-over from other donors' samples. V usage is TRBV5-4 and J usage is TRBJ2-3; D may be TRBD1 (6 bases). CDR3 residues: CASSLIQRGTDTQYF. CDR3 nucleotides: TGTGCCAGCAGCTTGATCCAGAGGGGGACAGATACGCAGTATTTT.